Listed below are T cell receptor beta chains from one sample, sequenced in a study of T cell repertoires in cytomegalovirus infection. TCRdb fed the reads into MiXCR, producing one record per CDR3 protein. The sample contains about 230,000 distinct CDR3 sequences, roughly 20% of which appear only once. Input material: CD8+ T cells from PBMCs. The receptors shown here come from a human donor in good health (CMV status not recorded). Some clones in this sample may be carry-over from other donors' samples. Both conserved end residues are part of each CDR3. The order of the fields is D gene, V gene, J gene, clone size, CDR3 DNA, CDR3 protein. D genes are given only for firm matches. Clone size is given for some rows only: seen once, a few or many times, or a class if the clone is expanded.

>TRBD2|TRBV20-1|TRBJ2-1|NA
TGCAGTGCTGATGCGGGGGTGTACAATGAGCAGTTCTTC
CSADAGVYNEQFF
>NA|TRBV7-9|TRBJ1-5|few
TGTGCCAGCAGCAGTTTAGACGGTTTCAATCAGCCCCAGCATTTT
CASSSLDGFNQPQHF
>NA|TRBV14|TRBJ1-1|many
TGTGCCAGCAGCTTCGATTTGAACACTGAAGCTTTCTTT
CASSFDLNTEAFF
>NA|TRBV29-1|TRBJ2-5|few
TGCAGCGTAGAGGGCAGGGCCCAAGAGACCCAGTACTTC
CSVEGRAQETQYF
>TRBD1|TRBV29-1|TRBJ2-1|NA
TGCAGCCTTTTGCGGGGACAGGGGAGAGATGAGCAGTTCTTC
CSLLRGQGRDEQFF
>TRBD1|TRBV12-3/TRBV12-4|TRBJ2-6|NA
TGTGCCAGCAGTTCCGTAGGGACAGGGAAAACGACTGGGGCCAACGTCCTGACTTTC
CASSSVGTGKTTGANVLTF
>NA|TRBV6-5|TRBJ1-1|NA
TGTGCCAGCAGTTACTCCCTAGAAGCTTTCTTT
CASSYSLEAFF
>TRBD2|TRBV20-1|TRBJ2-7|few
TGCAGTGCTAGAGAACTAGCGTACGACGAGCAGTACTTC
CSARELAYDEQYF
>TRBD1|TRBV19|TRBJ2-3|many
TGTGCCAGTAGAGCCGGGACAGTTAGCACAGATACGCAGTATTTT
CASRAGTVSTDTQYF
>NA|TRBV7-3|TRBJ2-1|NA
TGTGCCAGCAGCCCCCGGAGGAGGGCCCCATACAATGAGCAGTTCTTC
CASSPRRRAPYNEQFF
>TRBD1|TRBV11-1|TRBJ2-7|many
TGTGCCAGCAGCCCGGGACAGACGGGTTACGAGCAGTACTTC
CASSPGQTGYEQYF
>TRBD2|TRBV5-1|TRBJ2-5|NA
TGCGCCAGCAGCTTAACCGGGACTAGCAGAGAGACCCAGTACTTC
CASSLTGTSRETQYF
>NA|TRBV9|TRBJ2-5|NA
TGTGCCAGCAGCGTAGAGGGCGGCCAAGAGACCCAGTACTTC
CASSVEGGQETQYF
>NA|TRBV7-2|TRBJ1-2|many
TGTGCCAGCAGCTTAGCGCGGCACGGCAATTATGGCTACACCTTC
CASSLARHGNYGYTF
>TRBD2|TRBV14|TRBJ2-1|few
TGTGCCAGCAGCCGTACTAGCGAACCCCATGAGCAGTTCTTC
CASSRTSEPHEQFF
>TRBD2|TRBV7-2|TRBJ2-1|NA
TGTGCCAGCATCGGACTAGCGGGGGGGTCCTACAATGAGCAGTTCTTC
CASIGLAGGSYNEQFF
>NA|TRBV20-1|TRBJ2-2|few
TGCAGTGCCAAGGCAGGTGGCACCGGGGAGCTGTTTTTT
CSAKAGGTGELFF
>NA|TRBV4-1|TRBJ2-1|NA
TGCGCCAGCAGCCATCAAGATGGGTTTGATGATGAGCAGTTCTTC
CASSHQDGFDDEQFF
>NA|TRBV29-1|TRBJ2-3|few
TGCAGCGTGGCCCCGGCCGGGTTAGGCACAGATACGCAGTATTTT
CSVAPAGLGTDTQYF
>NA|TRBV14|TRBJ2-1|NA
TGTGCCAGCAGCCCCTATGTGCGGGGGCCATCCAATGAGCAGTTCTTC
CASSPYVRGPSNEQFF
>NA|TRBV9|TRBJ1-1|NA
TGTGCCAGCAGCGTAGGAGTTAGCACTGAAGCTTTCTTT
CASSVGVSTEAFF
>TRBD2|TRBV20-1|TRBJ2-1|few
TGCAGTGCTAGACTACTAGCGGGGCCATCCAATGAGCAGTTCTTC
CSARLLAGPSNEQFF
>TRBD1|TRBV7-9|TRBJ2-2|NA
TGTGCCAGCAGCTTAGACAGGGGGCGAAACACCGGGGAGCTGTTTTTT
CASSLDRGRNTGELFF
>NA|TRBV7-6|TRBJ2-2|NA
TGTGCCAGCAGCCCTTGGGGCAAGAACACCGGGGAGCTGTTTTTT
CASSPWGKNTGELFF
>NA|TRBV29-1|TRBJ1-2|NA
TGCAGCGTTGAAGATGCGTGGGCCCGAGAGGGCTACACCTTC
CSVEDAWAREGYTF
>NA|TRBV6-5|TRBJ2-2|few
TGTGCCAGCAGTTACCGGTGGTTCACCGGGGAGCTGTTTTTT
CASSYRWFTGELFF
>NA|TRBV11-2|TRBJ2-1|few
TGTGCCAGCAGCACCACCGGGACAAACGTTTACAATGAGCAGTTCTTC
CASSTTGTNVYNEQFF
>NA|TRBV2|TRBJ2-1|NA
TGTGCCAGCAGTGAAAAGGGTCTAGCTAGCTCCTACAATGAGCAGTTCTTC
CASSEKGLASSYNEQFF
>TRBD2|TRBV12-3/TRBV12-4|TRBJ2-3|many
TGTGCCAGCAGTTTATCGCCGGGACTAGCGGGGGCGATCACAGATACGCAGTATTTT
CASSLSPGLAGAITDTQYF
>TRBD1|TRBV5-1|TRBJ1-1|NA
TGCGCCAGCAGTTTGGGACAGGGTAAACCGGAAGCTTTCTTT
CASSLGQGKPEAFF
>TRBD2|TRBV4-1|TRBJ2-1|few
TGCGCCAGCAGCCAAGAGACTAGCGGGAGCTACAATGAGCAGTTCTTC
CASSQETSGSYNEQFF
>TRBD1|TRBV29-1|TRBJ2-7|few
TGCAGCGTCCAAAACAGGGGGCCTTACGAGCAGTACTTC
CSVQNRGPYEQYF
>NA|TRBV2|TRBJ1-4|NA
TGTGCCACCGAGGGGGTCGGAAAACTGTTTTTT
CATEGVGKLFF
>NA|TRBV19|TRBJ2-7|NA
TGTGCCAGTAGTATAGCACTAGCTCGTGAGCAGTACTTC
CASSIALAREQYF
>TRBD1|TRBV9|TRBJ2-5|NA
TGTGCCAGCAGCGCTTCCGGGACAGGGATGGGAGAGACCCAGTACTTC
CASSASGTGMGETQYF
>TRBD1|TRBV29-1|TRBJ2-5|many
TGCAGCGTTGAAAGGGCGCCAGGGGGATTCTTCTGGGGAGAGACCCAGTACTTC
CSVERAPGGFFWGETQYF
>TRBD2|TRBV7-2|TRBJ2-2|many
TGTGCCAGCAGCTTGGGACTAGCGGGGGGCCTGGGCGGGTCCGGGGAGCTGTTTTTT
CASSLGLAGGLGGSGELFF
>TRBD1|TRBV11-2|TRBJ2-3|few
TGTGCCAGCAGCTTAAGCACAGGGGGCGTCACAGATACGCAGTATTTT
CASSLSTGGVTDTQYF
>NA|TRBV27|TRBJ1-1|few
TGTGCCAGCAGTTTCACGGGATCTGAAGCTTTCTTT
CASSFTGSEAFF
>NA|TRBV5-1|TRBJ1-1|NA
TGCGCCAGCAGCGATGGGACATTAGCAAGTATTCGGGCTTTCTTT
CASSDGTLASIRAFF
>TRBD2|TRBV30|TRBJ2-7|NA
TGTGCCTGGAGCCCAGCGGGGGGGTCTGTAAAGCAGTACTTC
CAWSPAGGSVKQYF
>TRBD2|TRBV7-2|TRBJ2-1|many
TGTGCCAGCAGCTTAAGTCCCGCGGCGGGGGGCTCCTACAATGAGCAGTTCTTC
CASSLSPAAGGSYNEQFF
>TRBD2|TRBV7-4|TRBJ2-5|NA
TGTGCCAGCAGCCCTAAACCTAGCGGGGGAGAGACCCAGTACTTC
CASSPKPSGGETQYF
>NA|TRBV7-6|TRBJ2-7|NA
TGTGCCAGCAGCTTAGTAGGGTACTACGAGCAGTACTTC
CASSLVGYYEQYF
>TRBD1|TRBV29-1|TRBJ1-1|NA
TGCAGCGTTACCCGGGCGGAGGGGGCTTCTGAAGCTTTCTTT
CSVTRAEGASEAFF
>NA|TRBV23-1|TRBJ1-1|NA
TGCGCCAGCAGTCAATCTTCACAGGGCAAATCTGACACTGAAGCTTTCTTT
CASSQSSQGKSDTEAFF
>TRBD2|TRBV28|TRBJ2-1|many
TGTGCCAGCAGTCGACTAGCGGGGGTGTCCTACAATGAGCAGTTCTTC
CASSRLAGVSYNEQFF